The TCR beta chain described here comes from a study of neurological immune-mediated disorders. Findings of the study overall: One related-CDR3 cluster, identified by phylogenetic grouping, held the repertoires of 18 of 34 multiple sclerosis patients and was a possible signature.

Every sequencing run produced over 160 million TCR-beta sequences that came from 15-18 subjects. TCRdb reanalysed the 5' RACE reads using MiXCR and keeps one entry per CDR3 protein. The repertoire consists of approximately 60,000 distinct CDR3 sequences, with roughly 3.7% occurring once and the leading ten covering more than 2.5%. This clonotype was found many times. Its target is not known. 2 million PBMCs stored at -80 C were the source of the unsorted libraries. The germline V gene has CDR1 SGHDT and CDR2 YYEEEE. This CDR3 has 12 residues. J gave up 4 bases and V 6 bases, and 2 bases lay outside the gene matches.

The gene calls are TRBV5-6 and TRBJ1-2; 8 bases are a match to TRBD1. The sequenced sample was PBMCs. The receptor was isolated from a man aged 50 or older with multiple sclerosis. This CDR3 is CASNTGGYGYTF. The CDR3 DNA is TGTGCCAGCAACACAGGGGGCTATGGCTACACCTTC.